This T cell receptor beta chain appears in the sequencing data of a study of OX40 agonist ivuxolimab in advanced cancers. Study context: Melanoma, hepatocellular carcinoma, head and neck or renal cell cancer occurred in dose-escalation patients.

With 1 base removed from V and 4 bases from J, the gap between germline ends came to 13 bases. The germline CDR1 and CDR2 sequences are WSHSY and SAAADI. This CDR3 region has 15 residues. Sequenced by immunoSEQ multiplex PCR; TCRdb stores in-frame clones only, minus some. Of approximately 20,000 clones in the sample, over 75% are singletons; the top ten hold 16%. In its sample, this clone ranks as medium-sized. The sample in question was CD4+ or CD8+ T cells sorted from blood, obtained in a trial of the OX40 agonist ivuxolimab. The clonotype comes from an adult with an advanced solid tumor such as melanoma, head and neck, liver or kidney cancer. The chain couples TRBV10-2 to TRBJ1-2; a weak D match, TRBD1 (6 bases). Here the CDR3 reads CASSEWAAGAYGYTF. The DNA of the CDR3 is TGCGCCAGCAGTGAGTGGGCGGCGGGGGCCTATGGCTACACCTTC.